The sequence of this T cell receptor beta chain was determined in a study of cytomegalovirus exposure and HLA in healthy donors. Study-wide results and limits: The authors listed around 150 TCR beta chains as cytomegalovirus-associated.

A multiplex PCR was run with 60 Vbeta primers and 13 Jbeta primers. As originally analysed: Unique TCR beta chains totaled roughly 80 million in a later count, with roughly 10 million of them shared. Profiled with immunoSEQ multiplex PCR; TCRdb holds only in-frame clones, not every one. Clone size and V and J calls were adopted from that table, with D and trimming inferred from the DNA. The sample consists of approximately 220,000 clones, about 81% of them appearing once. In regard to this clone: Its antigen is as yet unknown.

There are 14 residues in the CDR3. Germline loops: CDR1 MNHNS, CDR2 SASEGT. The V end lost 6 bases, the J end lost 0 bases, and 9 bases lay between the germline ends. Sequenced material: PBMCs. The source is a middle-aged man in good health and CMV-seropositive. The rearrangement links TRBV6-1 to TRBJ1-5; D is unresolved. CDR3 loop: CASRNSYSNQPQHF. Here the CDR3 DNA reads TGTGCCAGCAGGAACAGCTATAGCAATCAGCCCCAGCATTTT.